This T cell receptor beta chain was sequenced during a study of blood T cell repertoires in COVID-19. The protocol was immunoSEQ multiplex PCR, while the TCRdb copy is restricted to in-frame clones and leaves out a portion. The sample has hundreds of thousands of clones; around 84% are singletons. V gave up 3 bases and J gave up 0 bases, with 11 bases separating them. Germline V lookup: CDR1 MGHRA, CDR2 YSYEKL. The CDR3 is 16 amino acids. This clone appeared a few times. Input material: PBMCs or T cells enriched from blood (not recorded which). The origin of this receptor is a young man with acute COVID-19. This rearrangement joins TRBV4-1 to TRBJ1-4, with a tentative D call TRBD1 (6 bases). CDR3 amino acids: CASSQRNRATNEKLFF. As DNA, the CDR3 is TGCGCCAGCAGCCAGCGCAACAGGGCAACTAATGAAAAACTGTTTTTT.